This T cell receptor beta chain was observed in a study of cytomegalovirus exposure and HLA in healthy donors. Study background: Some 180 million T cells yielded around 120 million unique TCR beta sequences in earlier analysis. About 85 million unique TCR sequences came from HLA-typed donors in an early release. Study-wide results and caveats: Excluded were some V segments that proved indistinguishable, including TRBV6-2 and TRBV6-3.

Researchers ran the PCR with 60 Vbeta and 13 Jbeta primers. Libraries were prepared by immunoSEQ multiplex PCR; TCRdb keeps only in-frame clonotypes and omits some of them. The table includes 100,000 or so clones, roughly 13% detected once. This clone has just a few counts. The antigen is unknown. The ends lost 7 bases at V and 10 bases at J; junction bases unmatched: 15. Germline lookup yields CDR1 MDHEN and CDR2 SYDVKM. The length of the CDR3 is 15 residues. The receptor's source is a man aged 35-49 years in good health and CMV-seropositive. Sequencing input: PBMCs. This chain joins TRBV28 and TRBJ1-5; 8 bases line up with TRBD1. CDR3 residues: CASNTQQGGWSPQHF. CDR3 sequence (DNA): TGTGCCAGCAACACGCAACAGGGGGGTTGGAGTCCCCAGCATTTT.